This TCR beta chain is from a study of blood T cells in healthy people across ages. Each sample provided at least 6 micrograms of extracted total RNA. Next came a second PCR, run for about 7 to 11 cycles, which used a sample-barcoded 5' primer along with a J-beta primer mix. In TCRdb, the 5' RACE reads were re-called with MiXCR into one record per CDR3 protein. The data hold approximately 490,000 distinct CDR3 sequences, with 24% observed a single time. CDR3 length equals 16 residues. After removal of 2 bases from V and 4 bases from J, the junction contained 5 bases not matched to a gene. CDR1 is SEHNR and CDR2 is FQNEAQ in the germline V gene (reference sequence). This sample also belongs to another study, concerning T cells of mothers and their children.

The sample comprised blood. V usage is TRBV7-9 and J usage is TRBJ2-1; 10 bases are a match to TRBD2. The source of this sequence is a boy aged 10-17 years in good health. The chain's CDR3 is CASSLFSGREYNEQFF. The DNA of the CDR3 is TGTGCCAGCAGCTTATTCAGCGGGAGGGAATACAATGAGCAGTTCTTC. The complete variable domain, with remaining parts taken from reference TRBV7-9 and TRBJ2-1, reads DTGVSQNPRHKITKRGQNVTFRCDPISEHNRLYWYRQTLGQGPEFLTYFQNEAQLEKSRLLSDRFSAERPKGSFSTLEIQRTEQGDSAMYLCASSLFSGREYNEQFFGPGTRLTVL.